These 27 T cell receptor beta chains originate from one sample sequenced in a study of T cell responses to AZD1222 COVID-19 vaccine. Profiling relied on immunoSEQ multiplex PCR, and the TCRdb table lists in-frame clones only, not all of them. Of more than 95,000 clones listed, 80% to 90% were seen once; the top ten hold 5% to 6%. Sequenced material: peripheral blood, taken on day 0 of AZD1222 vaccination. All receptors derive from an adult in good health.

The chain carries TRBV3-1 (or the pseudogene TRBV3-2) and TRBJ2-3; TRBD2 aligns across 13 bases. The germline V gene encodes CDR1 LGHDT and CDR2 YNNKEL (reference sequence). After removal of 3 bases from V and 4 bases from J, the junction contained 13 bases not matched to a gene. This CDR3 comprises 19 residues. CDR3: CASSHRTSGSLGLADTQYF. Written as DNA, the CDR3 is TGTGCCAGCAGCCATAGGACTAGCGGGAGCCTGGGGCTCGCAGATACGCAGTATTTT.

The rearrangement uses TRBV15 and TRBJ1-2, with 10 bases aligning to TRBD1. The V gene's germline CDR1 is LNHNV and CDR2 YYDKDF (reference sequence). The CDR3 covers 15 residues. With V trimmed by 4 bases and J by 4 bases, 6 bases remained unmatched. CDR3 amino acids: CATSTGQGLGYGYTF. The CDR3 DNA follows: TGTGCCACCAGCACGGGACAGGGGCTCGGCTATGGCTACACCTTC. Variable domain in full (rest from reference TRBV15 and TRBJ1-2): DAMVIQNPRYQVTQFGKPVTLSCSQTLNHNVMYWYQQKSSQAPKLLFHYYDKDFNNEADTPDNFQSRRPNTSFCFLDIRSPGLGDTAMYLCATSTGQGLGYGYTFGSGTRLTVV.

The chain joins TRBV6-1 to TRBJ1-5; no definite D call. CDR1 is MNHNS and CDR2 is SASEGT in the germline V gene. This CDR3 spans 16 amino acids. Between the trimmed V and J ends, which lost 3 bases and 4 bases, there was a span of 16 bases. For the CDR3, the DNA is TGTGCCAGCAGTGAGGGGATTAGGGCGGAAAATCAGCCCCAGCATTTT. Translation gives CASSEGIRAENQPQHF.

The chain joins TRBV18 to TRBJ2-5, with 11 bases matching TRBD2. CDR1 KGHSH and CDR2 LQKENI come from the germline V gene. This CDR3 comprises 15 residues. The junction had 0 bases not matched to a gene; V was cut back by 1 base and J by 2 bases. The CDR3 sequence: CASSPRLAGQETQYF. The CDR3 coding sequence is TGTGCCAGCTCACCACGACTAGCGGGGCAAGAGACCCAGTACTTC.

The rearrangement joins TRBV3-1 (or the pseudogene TRBV3-2) to TRBJ1-1, with D unclear. CDR3 length: 14 amino acids. The ends were cut back, 2 bases at V and 9 bases at J, with 16 bases in the middle. Germline CDR1 and CDR2: LGHDT and YNNKEL (reference sequence). CDR3 region: CASSQLIEWGKAFF. The DNA for the CDR3 is TGTGCCAGCAGCCAATTGATTGAATGGGGAAAAGCTTTCTTT.

This clone was observed a few times. The chain couples TRBV5-1 to TRBJ2-1; 14 bases are shared with TRBD2. Germline V lookup: CDR1 SGHRS, CDR2 YFSETQ. Losses at the gene ends were 2 bases for V and 9 bases for J; bases not matched to a gene: 10. The CDR3 has 17 amino acids. This CDR3 reads CASSLTLRTSGRSEQFF. CDR3 bases: TGCGCCAGCAGCTTAACGTTACGGACTAGCGGGAGGAGTGAGCAGTTCTTC.

The CDR3 coding sequence is TGCGCCAGCAGCTTACAGGGAAGGGGGGAGCTGTTTTTT. It specifies CASSLQGRGELFF. V usage is TRBV5-1 and J usage is TRBJ2-2; D is perhaps TRBD1 (6 bases). Germline V gene sequence: CDR1 SGHRS, CDR2 YFSETQ. The CDR3 is 13 amino acids. The ends were cut back, 2 bases at V and 8 bases at J, with 10 bases in the middle.

This chain joins TRBV11-3 and TRBJ1-1; TRBD1 agrees at 7 bases. Germline-derived CDR1 and CDR2 are SGHNT and YENEEA. Trimming took 4 bases from V and 3 from J; bases not matched to a gene: 2. The CDR3 length is 13 residues. For the CDR3, the DNA is TGTGCCAGCAGCTCCCAGGGGGACACTGAAGCTTTCTTT. It specifies CASSSQGDTEAFF.

V and J are TRBV5-1 and TRBJ2-5; 14 bases match TRBD2. This CDR3 has 19 amino acids. Germline CDR1 reads SGHRS; CDR2 reads YFSETQ. V was clipped by 4 bases and J by 2 bases; unmatched bases: 13. CDR3 bases: TGCGCCAGCAGCAAAACTCGACTAGCGGGAGGGGAAATACAAGAGACCCAGTACTTC. Encoded protein: CASSKTRLAGGEIQETQYF.

The chain recombines TRBV24-1 with TRBJ2-3; no clear D. Trimming took 4 bases from V and 0 from J, leaving 4 bases between them. Germline loops: CDR1 KGHDR, CDR2 SFDVKD. The CDR3 runs to 13 residues. The CDR3 bases are TGTGCCACCAGTGAGGGTAGCACAGATACGCAGTATTTT. As protein: CATSEGSTDTQYF.

The chain is built from TRBV5-1 and TRBJ2-1, with no clear D. The germline gives CDR1 SGHRS, CDR2 YFSETQ. Trimming removed 0 bases at V and 9 bases at J, with 10 bases between. The CDR3 length is 13 residues. CDR3 residues: CASSLVGVGEQFF. Here the CDR3 DNA reads TGCGCCAGCAGCTTGGTGGGTGTCGGTGAGCAGTTCTTC.

This clone was found a few times. The rearrangement joins TRBV9 to TRBJ2-1, with 9 positions matching TRBD1. CDR1 SGDLS and CDR2 YYNGEE come from the germline V gene. The CDR3 length is 15 residues. The junction had 3 bases not matched to a gene; V was cut back by 4 bases and J by 1 base. The DNA for the CDR3 is TGTGCCAGCAGCAACAGGGGGCGGTCCTACAATGAGCAGTTCTTC. This translates into CASSNRGRSYNEQFF.

The chain employs TRBV11-3 and TRBJ2-3; D unclear. Deletions cut 3 bases from V and 4 bases from J, with 8 bases between. Germline V gene sequence: CDR1 SGHNT, CDR2 YENEEA. This CDR3 is built from 13 residues. The CDR3 DNA sequence: TGTGCCAGCAGCTTGCTAGTAGCAGATACGCAGTATTTT. Translating it yields CASSLLVADTQYF.

The chain uses TRBV20-1 and TRBJ2-1; possible D gene TRBD2, 5 bases. This CDR3 is built from 11 residues. V shed 3 bases and J shed 7 bases, with 7 bases lying between them. Looked up from germline, CDR1 is DFQATT and CDR2 is SNEGSKA (reference sequence). Here the CDR3 DNA reads TGCAGTGCTAGGGGAGTAAATGAGCAGTTCTTC. It encodes CSARGVNEQFF.

The J gene is TRBJ1-3, the V gene TRBV3-1 (or the pseudogene TRBV3-2); the D is unclear. Trimming pared 0 bases from V and 0 bases from J, leaving 6 bases between. Germline loops: CDR1 LGHDT, CDR2 YNNKEL (reference sequence). CDR3 length: 15 amino acids. DNA for the CDR3: TGTGCCAGCAGCCAAGATCCATACTCTGGAAACACCATATATTTT. Protein: CASSQDPYSGNTIYF.

The chain carries TRBV11-2 and TRBJ1-1, with 7 nucleotides matching TRBD1. This CDR3 contains 15 residues. The V gene's germline CDR1 is SGHAT and CDR2 FQNNGV. The V gene end was trimmed by 5 bases and the J gene end by 3 bases; junction bases not matched to a gene: 9. CDR3: CASSRGPTGDTEAFF. In nucleotides, the CDR3 is TGTGCCAGCAGCAGGGGGCCGACAGGAGACACTGAAGCTTTCTTT. The complete variable domain, with remaining parts taken from reference TRBV11-2 and TRBJ1-1, reads EAGVAQSPRYKIIEKRQSVAFWCNPISGHATLYWYQQILGQGPKLLIQFQNNGVVDDSQLPKDRFSAERLKGVDSTLKIQPAKLEDSAVYLCASSRGPTGDTEAFFGQGTRLTVV.

The V call is TRBV25-1, the J call TRBJ1-4; D gene ambiguous. Trimming cost V 5 bases and J 5 bases, with 12 bases left between them. Per germline, CDR1 MGHDK and CDR2 SYGVNS. The CDR3 covers 14 residues. CDR3 amino acids: CASSQSDGNEKLFF. The CDR3 DNA follows: TGTGCCAGCAGTCAATCAGATGGAAATGAAAAACTGTTTTTT.

This sequence joins TRBV5-4 and TRBJ2-1; the match to TRBD2 covers 7 bases. This CDR3 is 18 amino acids long. After removal of 4 bases from V and 5 bases from J, the junction contained 18 bases not matched to a gene. Germline V lookup: CDR1 SGHNT, CDR2 YYREEE (reference sequence). The CDR3 is CASSQQLAPAGRNNEQFF. The CDR3 DNA is TGTGCCAGCAGCCAACAGTTAGCACCAGCGGGGAGGAACAATGAGCAGTTCTTC.

This clone was counted once. The gene calls are TRBV5-1 and TRBJ1-4; possibly TRBD1 for D (6 bases). Trimming cost V 3 bases and J 1 base, with 10 bases left between them. CDR3 length equals 15 residues. Germline CDR1 and CDR2: SGHRS and YFSETQ. For the CDR3, the DNA is TGCGCCAGCAGCTCGCAGACAGGAACTAATGAAAAACTGTTTTTT. Its translation is CASSSQTGTNEKLFF.

The chain is built from TRBV3-1 (or the pseudogene TRBV3-2) and TRBJ1-1, with 8 bases that match TRBD1. The CDR3 length is 15 residues. The ends lost 4 bases at V and 10 bases at J; junction bases unmatched: 14. Looked up from germline, CDR1 is LGHDT and CDR2 is YNNKEL (reference sequence). CDR3 loop: CASSLLGQGDRTAFF. The CDR3 bases are TGTGCCAGCAGCCTCCTCGGACAGGGCGATAGAACAGCTTTCTTT.

This clone was recorded a few times. The rearrangement links TRBV3-1 (or the pseudogene TRBV3-2) to TRBJ2-7; D gene unclear. The germline V and J ends were trimmed by 2 bases and 1 base, with 0 bases remaining between them. Germline CDR1 reads LGHDT; CDR2 reads YNNKEL (reference sequence). CDR3 length: 11 residues. The CDR3 spells CASSQSYEQYF. CDR3 coding DNA: TGTGCCAGCAGCCAATCCTACGAGCAGTACTTC.

The CDR3 nucleotides read TGTGCCAGCAGCGTAGGTGGGTACGGCACTGAAGCTTTCTTT. It encodes CASSVGGYGTEAFF. The rearrangement uses TRBV9 and TRBJ1-1; D is unresolved. This CDR3 is built from 14 residues. In germline, CDR1 is SGDLS, CDR2 YYNGEE. With 0 bases removed from V and 4 bases from J, the gap between germline ends came to 10 bases.

In its sample, this clone is medium-sized. The chain joins TRBV29-1 to TRBJ1-5; D is unclear. This CDR3 is 14 amino acids long. CDR1 is SQVTM and CDR2 is ANQGSEA in the germline V gene. V lost 4 bases and J lost 0, with 10 bases in between. DNA of the CDR3: TGCAGCGTTGGTCGCGGGGATAGCAATCAGCCCCAGCATTTT. It specifies CSVGRGDSNQPQHF.

The CDR3 loop is CASSPGQGAVTGELFF. In nucleotides, the CDR3 is TGTGCCAGCAGTCCCGGACAGGGGGCGGTCACCGGGGAGCTGTTTTTT. The rearrangement joins TRBV27 to TRBJ2-2, with 11 bases matching TRBD1. The CDR3 has 16 residues. The germline CDR1 and CDR2 sequences are MNHEY and SMNVEV (reference sequence). The V segment lost 5 bases and the J segment 4 bases; nucleotides outside the gene matches: 6.

The CDR3, as DNA: TGTGCCCTAGCCCACGATGGCGGGAGTAGCAATGAGCAGTTCTTC. It specifies CALAHDGGSSNEQFF. The gene calls are TRBV30 and TRBJ2-1; 7 nucleotides match TRBD2. CDR3 size: 15 residues. J was trimmed by 6 bases and V by 8 bases; bases with no gene match: 16. Germline V gene data show CDR1 as GTSNPN and CDR2 as SVGIG (reference sequence).

The chain couples TRBV12-3 or TRBV12-4 to TRBJ2-3; no definite D call. V lost 1 base and J 4 bases, leaving 6 bases between the germline ends. The CDR3 sequence is 13 residues long. The CDR3 DNA follows: TGTGCCAGCAGTTTAGAAGTCCCAGATACGCAGTATTTT. It codes for CASSLEVPDTQYF.

The rearrangement links TRBV12-3 or TRBV12-4 to TRBJ1-4; D is unclear. The CDR3 runs 11 residues. Between the trimmed V and J ends, which lost 3 bases and 7 bases, there was a span of 3 bases. The CDR3 DNA follows: TGTGCCAGCAGTTTCGCTGAAAAACTGTTTTTT. Translation: CASSFAEKLFF.